Shown below are 24 T cell receptor beta chains from a single sample sequenced in a study of Graves' ophthalmopathy and Graves' hyperthyroidism. RNA transcripts provided the template for amplifying TCR beta CDR3 regions. Investigators did first-round RT-PCR with HTBI primers, then second-round multiplex PCR. TCRdb re-analysed the multiplex PCR reads in MiXCR, keeping a single row per CDR3 protein. The sample holds around 340,000 distinct CDR3 sequences; 17% are singletons and the top ten take around 12%. Sequenced input: peripheral blood. Every receptor here comes from an adult man with Graves' ophthalmopathy.

This clonotype was picked up many times. The chain combines TRBV4-2 with TRBJ1-3; TRBD1 agrees at 10 bases. The junction had 15 bases not matched to a gene; V was cut back by 4 bases and J by 0 bases. The CDR3 consists of 20 residues. The V gene's germline CDR1 is LGHNA and CDR2 YNFKEQ. CDR3 sequence reads: CASSPRDRGLRRDSGNTIYF. The CDR3, as DNA: TGTGCCAGCAGCCCCCGGGACAGGGGTCTTCGACGGGACTCTGGAAACACCATATATTTT.

The chain uses TRBV4-2 and TRBJ2-2, with 8 bases fitting TRBD2. V dropped 4 bases and J dropped 4; count of bases not matched to a gene: 5. The CDR3 sequence is 15 residues long. Germline V CDR1 and CDR2: LGHNA, YNFKEQ. The CDR3 DNA reads TGTGCCAGCAGCCCACAGCGGGGGTCCACCGGGGAGCTGTTTTTT. Its translation is CASSPQRGSTGELFF.

This clonotype has more than one count but fewer than ten. Given a much more abundant clone one base away, this may be a read error. As the CDR3 is not closed by the conserved phenylalanine or tryptophan, this likely results from a read error. The DNA is omitted, as the CDR3 cannot be located on it reliably, and the CDR3 follows TCRdb's listing. This chain joins TRBV10-3 and TRBJ1-1; the table names TRBD1, a call not compared with the DNA. The CDR3 length equals 17 residues, ends included. Per the germline V gene, CDR1 is ENHRY and CDR2 is SYGVKD. CDR3 in amino acids: CATREPGTGELNTEDFL.

The table lists this clonotype with many counts. The V call is TRBV6-2 or TRBV6-3, the J call TRBJ1-2, with D tentatively TRBD1 (5 bases). Germline V lookup: CDR1 MNHEY, CDR2 SVGEGT. The CDR3 is 14 amino acids. Between the trimmed V and J ends, which lost 0 bases and 8 bases, there was a span of 13 bases. Here the CDR3 reads CASSYSAFQGGYTF. The DNA for the CDR3 is TGTGCCAGCAGTTACTCAGCGTTCCAGGGAGGCTACACCTTC.

Ten or more counts support this clonotype. The rearrangement uses TRBV3-1 and TRBJ1-2, with TRBD1 as a possible D gene (6 bases). The germline V and J ends were trimmed by 3 bases and 4 bases, with 27 bases remaining between them. The CDR3 length is 19 residues. The germline CDR1 and CDR2 sequences are LGHDT and YNNKEL (reference sequence). The CDR3 coding sequence is TGTGCCAGCAGCCATCAAACCGGGACAACGCGGGGGATGACCTATGGCTACACCTTC. Protein: CASSHQTGTTRGMTYGYTF.

This clonotype showed up many times. The DNA is omitted, as the CDR3 cannot be located on it reliably, and the CDR3 follows TCRdb's listing. The chain couples TRBV30 to TRBJ2-7; TRBD1 is the table's D call and was not checked against the DNA. The CDR3 spans 13 amino acids, including both terminal residues. Germline V gene data show CDR1 as GTSNPN and CDR2 as SVGIG (reference sequence). CDR3 loop: CAWSFGAGYEQYF.

This clonotype occurred a few times. The chain employs TRBV2 and TRBJ1-1; no clear D. CDR3 size: 13 residues. Trimming removed 7 bases from V and 0 bases from J, with 9 bases in between. Germline CDR1 reads SNHLY; CDR2 reads FYNNEI. This CDR3 reads CASKVIMNTEAFF. CDR3 nucleotide sequence: TGTGCCAGCAAAGTGATAATGAACACTGAAGCTTTCTTT.

This clonotype showed up many times. The V gene is TRBV19, the J gene TRBJ2-2; D remains ambiguous. The CDR3 length is 14 residues. The V and J ends lost 3 bases and 4 bases respectively, with 9 bases between them. Germline V lookup: CDR1 LNHDA, CDR2 SQIVND (reference sequence). The CDR3 loop reads CASSIQKSTGELFF. CDR3 coding DNA: TGTGCCAGTAGTATTCAAAAGAGCACCGGGGAGCTGTTTTTT.

This clonotype was detected many times. The rearrangement links TRBV3-1 to TRBJ2-5, with 8 bases that match TRBD2. Germline values: CDR1 LGHDT, CDR2 YNNKEL (reference sequence). V lost 0 bases, J lost 6 bases, and 9 bases stayed unmatched. CDR3 length: 16 amino acids. This chain's CDR3 is CASSQDARGGTKTQYF. In nucleotides, the CDR3 is TGTGCCAGCAGCCAAGATGCTCGGGGGGGCACAAAGACCCAGTACTTC.

This clonotype showed up just a few times. Since a much larger clone is just one base distant, this may be a read error. The chain has TRBV28 and TRBJ2-7, with D perhaps matching TRBD2 (6 bases). Trimming shortened V by 8 bases and J by 3 bases, and 26 bases separated the two germline ends. CDR1 is MDHEN and CDR2 is SYDVKM in the germline V gene. The CDR3 loop spans 17 amino acids. CDR3 nucleotides: TGTGCCAGCTGCAACATGCCTACTACGGGACTGAGCTACGAGCAGTACTTC. This codes for CASCNMPTTGLSYEQYF.

The chain links TRBV2 to TRBJ2-7; 8 bases align to TRBD2. The germline CDR1 and CDR2 sequences are SNHLY and FYNNEI. This CDR3 has 13 residues. V shed 7 bases and J 2 bases; nucleotides not matched to a gene: 4. The CDR3 is CASTLAETYEQYF. CDR3 nucleotide sequence: TGTGCCAGCACACTAGCGGAGACCTACGAGCAGTACTTC. The full variable domain, rest sourced from reference TRBV2 and TRBJ2-7, is EPEVTQTPSHQVTQMGQEVILRCVPISNHLYFYWYRQILGQKVEFLVSFYNNEISEKSEIFDDQFSVERPDGSNFTLKIRSTKLEDSAMYFCASTLAETYEQYFGPGTRLTVT.

This clonotype occurred many times. V usage is TRBV28 and J usage is TRBJ1-1, with D unresolved. Trimming removed 7 bases from V and 6 bases from J, with 15 bases in between. The CDR3 runs to 13 residues. The germline gives CDR1 MDHEN, CDR2 SYDVKM. The CDR3 region is CASTPHELPEAFF. The CDR3 DNA sequence: TGTGCCAGCACCCCGCATGAGCTGCCTGAAGCTTTCTTT.

This clonotype was recorded at least ten times. V usage is TRBV28 and J usage is TRBJ2-7, with TRBD2 as a possible D gene (7 bases). Germline lookup yields CDR1 MDHEN and CDR2 SYDVKM. CDR3 length equals 15 residues. V gave up 2 bases and J gave up 6 bases, with 17 bases separating them. The CDR3: CASSLGGGAFPEQYF. For the CDR3, the DNA is TGTGCCAGCAGTTTAGGGGGGGGGGCATTTCCCGAGCAGTACTTC.

This clonotype was seen many times. The V call is TRBV19, the J call TRBJ1-5; 11 bases align to TRBD1. The germline CDR1 and CDR2 sequences are LNHDA and SQIVND (reference sequence). The CDR3 covers 15 residues. Trimming removed 6 bases from V and 3 bases from J; junction bases left unmatched: 4. The CDR3 is CASRRDRGYNQPQHF. CDR3 DNA sequence: TGTGCCAGTAGGCGGGACAGGGGGTACAATCAGCCCCAGCATTTT.

There are many counts of this clonotype. CDR3 sequence (DNA): TGCAGTGCTAGAGGCTGGGTAGCGAACACCGGGGAGCTGTTTTTT. Its protein product is CSARGWVANTGELFF. The chain combines TRBV20-1 with TRBJ2-2; no definite D call. The germline V gene has CDR1 DFQATT and CDR2 SNEGSKA (reference sequence). CDR3 length equals 15 residues. V gave up 1 base and J gave up 0 bases, with 9 bases separating them.

The chain links TRBV6-2 or TRBV6-3 to TRBJ1-6; 10 bases match TRBD1. Per germline, CDR1 MNHEY and CDR2 SVGEGT. V was pared by 6 bases and J by 14 bases, with 13 bases of the junction left unmatched. The CDR3 is 15 amino acids. The CDR3 nucleotides are TGTGCCAGCAGCCCCCGGGGGACAGGGGTGAAGGCCCTCCACTTT. This sequence encodes CASSPRGTGVKALHF.

The table lists this clonotype with many counts. This rearrangement joins TRBV7-2 to TRBJ1-1; D not resolved. Germline values: CDR1 SGHTA, CDR2 FQGNSA. The CDR3 has 13 residues. V shed 5 bases and J shed 6 bases, with 13 bases lying between them. Here the CDR3 reads CASSLRESSEAFF. The CDR3 DNA reads TGTGCCAGCAGCCTGCGGGAGAGCTCTGAAGCTTTCTTT.

This clonotype was recorded at least ten times. DNA of the CDR3: TGTGCCAGCACCAGAGGCGGCAATCAGCCCCAGCATTTT. As protein: CASTRGGNQPQHF. V gene TRBV12-3 or TRBV12-4 combines with J gene TRBJ1-5; no firm D call. V was clipped by 7 bases and J by 2 bases, with 9 bases between them. The CDR3 has 13 residues.

This clonotype has at least ten counts. V usage is TRBV4-1 and J usage is TRBJ2-5; TRBD1 agrees at 8 bases. CDR3 size: 14 residues. Germline assignment: CDR1 MGHRA and CDR2 YSYEKL. V lost 2 bases, J lost 5 bases, and 4 bases stayed unmatched. The CDR3 here is CASSQSGGGETQYF. DNA for the CDR3: TGCGCCAGCAGCCAATCAGGGGGCGGGGAGACCCAGTACTTC.

The CDR3 region is CASSIGQGVSRYQPQHF. Written as DNA, the CDR3 is TGTGCCAGCAGTATTGGACAGGGGGTGTCTAGGTATCAGCCCCAGCATTTT. The V gene is TRBV12-3 or TRBV12-4, the J gene TRBJ1-5, with 10 bases matching TRBD1. CDR3 length: 17 residues. With V trimmed by 5 bases and J by 5 bases, 12 bases remained unmatched.

This clonotype came up many times. This chain joins TRBV7-3 and TRBJ2-2; 8 positions agree with TRBD2. The trim removed 5 bases at V and 5 bases at J, leaving 10 bases unmatched. CDR3 length: 16 amino acids. The germline V gene has CDR1 SGHTA and CDR2 FQGTGA. CDR3 bases: TGTGCCAGCAGCAGAGCGGGAGCGGGTCTTACCGGGGAGCTGTTTTTT. Its translation: CASSRAGAGLTGELFF.

Ten or more counts support this clonotype. The chain joins TRBV19 to TRBJ1-1, with D maybe TRBD1 (6 bases). Germline V gene sequence: CDR1 LNHDA, CDR2 SQIVND (reference sequence). The germline V and J ends were trimmed by 4 bases and 0 bases, with 9 bases remaining between them. The CDR3 runs 14 residues. The CDR3 region has the DNA TGTGCCAGTAGTAGCAGGGACATGAACACTGAAGCTTTCTTT. It codes for CASSSRDMNTEAFF.

CDR3 protein: CSATQGQGVTYEQYF. The CDR3 bases are TGCAGTGCTACACAGGGACAGGGGGTCACCTACGAGCAGTACTTC. V gene TRBV20-1 combines with J gene TRBJ2-7; 11 positions match TRBD1. The CDR3 totals 15 residues. Trimming cost V 4 bases and J 2 bases; bases outside gene matches: 7. Germline V lookup: CDR1 DFQATT, CDR2 SNEGSKA (reference sequence).

This clonotype was seen many times. At one boundary the junction diverges from the germline segment, which might be a read error. The gene calls are TRBV28 and TRBJ2-7, with D perhaps TRBD1 (6 bases). The CDR3 loop spans 13 amino acids. Per the germline V gene, CDR1 is MDHEN and CDR2 is SYDVKM. The CDR3 region is CASSLSDTGTSRF. CDR3 bases: TGTGCCAGCAGTTTATCAGATACCGGGACATCGCGCTTC.